The following is a T cell receptor beta chain sequence with its context. The target antigen is unknown. Generated by immunoSEQ multiplex PCR, the TCRdb table keeps only in-frame clones and is missing some. The table lists fewer than 110,000 clones, less than 90% of them singletons. The data stem from a study of T cell responses to AZD1222 COVID-19 vaccine. Findings and caveats of the study: Repertoires in all cases were sampled only once the peak T cell response had passed. As reported, nearly half of all spike-specific TCRs target variant regions that are unmutated.

Germline loops: CDR1 LGHDT, CDR2 YNNKEL (reference sequence). Losses at the gene ends were 4 bases for V and 5 bases for J; bases not matched to a gene: 8. The CDR3 contains 15 residues. The chain couples TRBV3-1 (or the pseudogene TRBV3-2) to TRBJ1-1; 9 bases agree with TRBD1. This receptor was identified in an adult in good health. The sequencing here drew on peripheral blood, taken on day 0 of AZD1222 vaccination. The CDR3 region is CASSRGTGRTTEAFF. DNA of the CDR3: TGTGCCAGCAGCCGAGGGACAGGGAGAACGACTGAAGCTTTCTTT.